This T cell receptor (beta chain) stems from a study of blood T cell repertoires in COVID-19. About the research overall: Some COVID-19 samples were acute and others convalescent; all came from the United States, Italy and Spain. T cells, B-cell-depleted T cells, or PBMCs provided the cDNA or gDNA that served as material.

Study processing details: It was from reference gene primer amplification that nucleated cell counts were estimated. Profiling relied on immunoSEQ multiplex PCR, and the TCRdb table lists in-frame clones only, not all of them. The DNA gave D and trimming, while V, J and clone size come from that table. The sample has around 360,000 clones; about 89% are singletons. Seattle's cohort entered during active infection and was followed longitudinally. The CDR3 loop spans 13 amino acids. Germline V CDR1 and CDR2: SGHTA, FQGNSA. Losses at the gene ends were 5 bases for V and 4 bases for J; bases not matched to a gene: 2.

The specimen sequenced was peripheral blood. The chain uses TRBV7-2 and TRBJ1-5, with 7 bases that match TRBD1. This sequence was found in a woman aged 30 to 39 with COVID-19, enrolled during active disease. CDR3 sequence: CASSQDRNQPQHF. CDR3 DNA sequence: TGTGCCAGCAGCCAGGACAGGAATCAGCCCCAGCATTTT.